This T cell receptor beta chain was captured by sequencing in a study of cytomegalovirus exposure and HLA in healthy donors (dated by TCRdb to the late 2010s). A note on the overall study: According to an earlier analysis of several hundred of the donors, some 170 million T cells yielded 90 million to 130 million unique TCR beta sequences and approximately 300 Gb of sequence data. Roughly 290 gigabases of sequencing data and around 80 million unique TCR sequences made up an early release that covered about 640 HLA-typed donors. The genetic ancestry cluster associated with self-reported Caucasian donors included 81% of the approximately 430 genotyped donors. The study aimed to test whether cataloging public T cell receptors could reveal signatures of past pathogen exposure. The study used immunosequencing to profile the T cell repertoires of 600 to 850 subjects and linked those repertoires to cytomegalovirus serostatus. Besides the first cohort of 550 to 750 subjects, a separate validation cohort made up of 90 to 150 different subjects was used. The study combined high-throughput TCR immunosequencing, statistical association of individual TCRs with disease status, and machine learning to predict cytomegalovirus infection status. A later analysis re-examined previously published TCR beta repertoires from several hundred donors and added high-resolution HLA genotyping to investigate patterns of TCR occurrence. Rather than using new phenotypic data, the later analysis identified candidate immune exposures from TCR beta sequences and from how often those sequences occurred across donors. To decide whether each TCR beta V gene segment behaved as functional or pseudogenic, an earlier analysis of 587 of the donors relied on high-throughput TCR beta sequencing. Donor age, sex, ethnicity and CMV serostatus were compiled together with the repertoire data. A later genetic analysis used genome-wide SNP genotypes for about 55% of the 666 donors, treating that subset as a discovery cohort. All discovery cohort repertoires had been generated on a single sequencing platform. Class I and class II HLA loci were covered by the typing at four-digit resolution. Typing coverage differed by locus: A, B, C, DRB1 and DQB1 were typed in roughly 620-630 donors, DQA1 in approximately 520, DPA1 in some 610, and DPB1 in around 440. About 5 DR-DQ haplotypes were handled as single units for association and clustering, since linkage in the cohort was strong. Across approximately 400 genotyped donors of the cohort, an average of approximately 240,000 unique TCR beta nucleotide sequences per donor were sequenced, and approximately 19% of those sequences were non-productive. Study-wide conclusions, independent of this receptor: Linkage disequilibrium might explain the correlated functional status among segregating V segments, but an unknown experimental factor could not be excluded. A later analysis found that HLA-associated TCR beta chains were more clonally expanded and had lower generation probabilities than equally common non-associated chains. According to a later analysis, most CMV-associated TCR beta chains appeared to be HLA-restricted, and the HLA associations seemed to be driven largely by CMV exposure. Some IMGT-functional V segments, including TRBV6-2 and TRBV6-3, could not be told apart with the 87-base-pair reads, so those segments were excluded. The study listed 164 TCR beta chains as associated with cytomegalovirus. Cytomegalovirus status was reported to be diagnosed by the classifier with high specificity and sensitivity in both the original and validation cohorts. According to a later analysis, TCR association rates differed among HLA loci, with DRB1 alleles showing the most associated TCRs and HLA-C alleles showing the fewest. In this cohort, only TCR beta chains were sequenced, and detectable features were limited by the absence of alpha or paired-chain data. A later analysis reported that several top co-occurrence clusters appeared linked to parvovirus B19, influenza, CMV and Epstein-Barr virus. The sequencing pipeline was judged likely to have produced a cluster of highly shared sequence variants as a technical artifact. Across donors, most TCR sequences were observed very rarely, whereas some public TCRs were present in many individuals. HLA typing was unavailable for some donors at each locus, so association tests used only the typed subset. An association between a missense DCLRE1C variant and V-gene and J-gene trimming of TCR beta chains was found in a later genetic analysis and replicated in an independent cohort. In vitro tests confirmed that three of the cytomegalovirus-associated TCR beta chains recognize cytomegalovirus antigens. CMV serostatus was the only immune exposure information available for the cohort. The presence/absence analyses assumed that sequencing depth was roughly uniform across donors, and that assumption may not be true. When HLA alleles, especially DR and DQ, strongly co-occurred, TCR associations were difficult to assign to individual alleles. Specific HLA alleles were associated with around 18,000 TCR beta sequences at a false discovery rate of 0.05 in a later analysis. A further reported finding was that TCR beta sequences accurately predicted the HLA-A and HLA-B alleles for most subjects in the first cohort. In an earlier analysis of some 550 of the donors, most TCR beta V segments were observed in productive rearrangements about 87% or about 30% of the time, broadly matching IMGT annotations. According to a later genetic analysis, donors in an Asian-associated ancestry cluster had fewer N-insertions in productive TCRs than the roughly 700-donor mean. According to the authors, the approach could potentially be generalized to other disease states and immunological phenotypes. The earlier analysis of a few hundred of the donors excluded roughly 17 rarely observed V segments, including chromosome 9 orphons, because counts were too low.

The cohort comprised around 690 healthy bone marrow donors. At the time of sampling, every cohort member was nominally healthy, though immune exposures that went unrecorded were likely present. The donor tested CMV seropositive, placing the donor among the approximately 310 seropositive members of the cohort. Every donor gave a peripheral blood sample, and the peripheral blood mononuclear cells from that sample were used for TCR beta sequencing. Genomic DNA extraction from the blood cell samples was performed with the Qiagen DNeasy Blood Extraction Kit. From the cysteine through the phenylalanine, the CDR3 covers 17 amino acids. The sequence is cut down to CDR3 DNA, 51 bases in frame from base 1. Receptor amplification or capture employed the immunoSEQ multiplex PCR assay. For the multiplex PCR, a mixture combining 60 forward primers for TCR Vbeta segments and 13 reverse primers for TCR Jbeta segments was used. The CDR3 region of rearranged TCR beta genes was amplified from genomic DNA by a multiplex PCR assay. On the Illumina HiSeq System, the amplified TCR beta libraries were sequenced as 87-base-pair reads. Turning to the authors' computational methods: A later analysis counted tens of millions of unique TCR beta chains across the 650 to 700 repertoires, and roughly 11 million of these chains were shared by at least two donors. A nearest-neighbor algorithm error-corrected the raw reads and collapsed the reads into unique sequences, merging closely related sequences to remove PCR and sequencing errors. Alignment of CDR3 sequences to IMGT reference sequences was used to assign V, D and J gene segments. For a sequence to be retained, a match of at least six nucleotides to both a V gene segment and a J gene segment was required. A rearrangement was called productive if the CDR3 had no stop codons and remained in frame with V and J, and every other rearrangement was called non-productive. CDR3 was defined by IMGT convention, running from the second conserved V-encoded cysteine to the conserved J-encoded phenylalanine. In an earlier analysis of 587 of the donors, sequences lacking an unambiguous match to a single V gene segment were excluded. In an earlier analysis of around 600 of the donors, V segments were called functional above 56.7% productive rearrangements and were called segregating when the between-donor standard deviation exceeded 5%. A statistical classification framework was built for diagnosing cytomegalovirus status from the catalog of TCR beta chain sequences. In a later analysis, V and J genes were assigned by comparing TCR nucleotide sequences against IMGT/GENE-DB human TR gene sequences. A later analysis assigned CDR3 sequences and most-parsimonious VDJ recombination scenarios with the TCRdist pipeline. In a later analysis, every TCR beta chain was defined by the combination of its CDR3 amino acid sequence and its V-gene family, and reads without a unique V-gene family were dropped. A later analysis removed 500 to 650 highly shared, low-generation-probability nucleotide sequences to deal with suspected cross-contamination and a sequencing artifact. In a later analysis, a clonal expansion index for each public chain was calculated from normalized within-repertoire ranks of inferred template counts. Generation probabilities in a later analysis came from a VDJ recombination model fitted to out-of-frame rearrangements, and those results were checked against IGoR. In a later analysis, TCR-TCR, TCR-HLA and TCR-CMV co-occurrence was scored with hypergeometric tests, and a repertoire-size bias correction was applied to TCR pairs. False discovery rates were estimated in a later analysis by permuting HLA or CMV assignments 20 times. In a later analysis, co-occurring TCRs were grouped with DBSCAN, and TCRdist sequence similarity was added when clustering was performed within HLA-allele-positive subsets. Repertoires with fewer than 30,000 or more than 120,000 public chains were left out of co-occurrence clustering, as were about 5 repertoires with anomalous nucleotide sharing. TCRdb limited this immuneACCESS table to in-frame rearrangements with V and J called. A share of clones is missing; checked studies link under half to unresolved V genes, and the rest is unexplained. V and J calls and clone size are as listed in that table; D and trimming were resolved from the DNA. This sample lists around 180,000 clones; 81% were detected once. The ten largest clones represent approximately 2% of the sample.

About this clone itself: The antigen it binds to is not known. One base away there is no much larger clone; base qualities are not given.

The sample consisted of PBMCs. The chain is made from TRBV21-1 and TRBJ2-2; TRBD2, the table's D call, was not compared with the DNA. TRBV21-1 is assigned pseudogene status. The TCR was taken from a woman aged 18-29 years in good health and CMV-seropositive. The DNA sequence is TGTGCCAGCAGCAAAGGAGGTCTAGCGGGGGGCACCGGGGAGCTGTTTTTT. It specifies CASSKGGLAGGTGELFF.